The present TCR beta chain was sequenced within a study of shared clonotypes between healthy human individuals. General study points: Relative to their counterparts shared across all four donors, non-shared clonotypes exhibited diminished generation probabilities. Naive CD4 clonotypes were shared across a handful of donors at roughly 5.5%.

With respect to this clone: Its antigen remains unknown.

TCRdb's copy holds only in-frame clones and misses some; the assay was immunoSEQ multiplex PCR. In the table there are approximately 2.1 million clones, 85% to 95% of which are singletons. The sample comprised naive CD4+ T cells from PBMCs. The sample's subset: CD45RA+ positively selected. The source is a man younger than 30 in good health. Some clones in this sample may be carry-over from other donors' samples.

The CDR3 spells CASSLDVSSGNDEQFF. CDR3 bases: TGTGCCAGCAGCTTGGATGTGTCTAGCGGGAACGATGAGCAGTTCTTC. V is TRBV5-6 and J is TRBJ2-1; TRBD2 agrees at 9 bases. In germline, CDR1 is SGHDT, CDR2 YYEEEE. Trimming cost V 0 bases and J 8 bases; bases outside gene matches: 9. This CDR3 is 16 amino acids long.